Sequencing of this TCR beta chain was carried out in a study of T cell responses to AZD1222 COVID-19 vaccine. Study-wide results and limits: Donors skewed white British and female; clonal diversity was possibly underestimated. Repertoires were obtained solely post-peak T cell response.

The CDR3 is 13 residues long. The V and J ends lost 4 bases and 10 bases respectively, with 17 bases between them. Germline V gene sequence: CDR1 SGHRS, CDR2 YFSETQ. Worth noting for this clone: Its antigen remains unknown.

TCRdb's copy holds only in-frame clones and misses some; the assay was immunoSEQ multiplex PCR. The table has around 200,000 clones, just over 85% seen once. V gene TRBV5-1 combines with J gene TRBJ1-2; D is unclear. This sequence was found in an adult in good health. The input for sequencing was peripheral blood, taken on day 0 of AZD1222 vaccination. The CDR3 DNA follows: TGCGCCAGCAGCCCTTCTTCGATCCAGGACTACACCTTC. Amino acid sequence: CASSPSSIQDYTF. Full variable domain (outside the CDR3, taken from reference TRBV5-1 and TRBJ1-2): KAGVTQTPRYLIKTRGQQVTLSCSPISGHRSVSWYQQTPGQGLQFLFEYFSETQRNKGNFPGRFSGRQFSNSRSEMNVSTLELGDSALYLCASSPSSIQDYTFGSGTRLTVV.